What follows describes a single TCR beta chain. There is no known antigen for this receptor. Within one base of it there is no much larger clone, and no base qualities were kept. This sample stems from a study of blood T cell repertoires in COVID-19 (dated by TCRdb to 2018 to 2021). For context, the study as a whole: Samples covering the acute and convalescent phases of COVID-19 were provided by collaborators in the United States, Italy and Spain. Samples were obtained from the ongoing ImmuneRACE study (first 160 participants) and from 1,000 to 1,500 subjects provided by 6 global collaborators. The repertoires were released in a freely available public database meant as a resource for research on the immune response to SARS-CoV-2. A de-identified subject ID, COVID-19 status, age in years and sex were almost always included in the sample metadata. HLA class I and class II types, where available, came from metadata supplied by the sample provider rather than from assay-based typing. The material from the prospective study consisted of cDNA or gDNA derived from T cells, B-cell-depleted T cells, or PBMCs. Subjects who had been exposed to COVID-19, were actively infected with it, or had recovered from it provided the deeply sampled blood TCRbeta repertoires that made up the dataset. General findings and caveats noted by the study authors: The quantity of clinical and demographic metadata differed by source and by participant and was supplied without curation.

TCRbeta CDR3 regions were amplified from genomic DNA by means of the immunoSEQ Assay, a bias-controlled multiplex PCR. The original pipeline was this. The number of nucleated cells in each sample was estimated by amplification of reference gene primers within the assay. To quantify the absolute abundance of each unique TCRbeta CDR3 rearrangement, sequence reads were collapsed and filtered. For each sample, productive Simpson clonality was calculated by taking the square root of Simpson's diversity index across productive rearrangements. Held by TCRdb, this immuneACCESS table contains in-frame sequences only and omits some clones. Under half of the omission traces to an unresolved V gene where checked; the cause of the rest is unknown. The V and J calls and the clone size are those of that table, but D and trimming were determined from the DNA. Across this sample there are 200,000 to 300,000 clones, with approximately 88% seen only once. The ten largest clones represent around 25% of the sample.

The collaborating institutions used their own protocols to collect whole blood in K2EDTA tubes. For TCRbeta analysis, collaborator samples were shipped as frozen whole blood, as isolated PBMCs, or as DNA extracted from either sample type. The specimen sequenced was peripheral blood. The TCR was taken from a man aged 35-49 years with acute or convalescent COVID-19.

The encoded CDR3 is CASSPGWGAGTEAFF. DNA sequence: TGTGCCAGCAGCCCCGGCTGGGGCGCGGGGACTGAAGCTTTCTTT. The receptor chain draws on TRBV5-5 and TRBJ1-1, and TRBD1 may be the D gene, going by 5 matching bases. V gives up 4 bases and J gives up 5 bases, and the segment between their germline ends measures 18 bases. The CDR3 runs 15 residues from the cysteine to the phenylalanine. CDR3 DNA only is kept here, 45 bases in frame from base 1. From the germline V gene (reference sequence), CDR1 is SGHKS and CDR2 is YYEKEE.